The rows below give T cell receptor beta chains drawn from one sample of a study of PD-1 blockade in mismatch repair-deficient tumors. The repertoire was sequenced with immunoSEQ multiplex PCR; TCRdb's copy has only in-frame clones and lacks some. The sample yields 120,000 or so clones, approximately 90% seen once. Sequencing used peripheral blood, obtained 44 weeks after starting pembrolizumab. These TCRs come from an adult with mismatch repair-deficient cancer. Both conserved end residues are part of each CDR3. The D gene is left open where the match is weak. Part of the rows lack a size; the others show once, few, many or a class for expanded clones.

once	TRBV5-4	TRBD1	TRBJ2-7	TGTGCCAGCAAGCCTGGACAGGACTACGAGCAGTACTTC	CASKPGQDYEQYF
-	TRBV19	TRBD1	TRBJ1-1	TGTGCCACGAGTTCCCCTTGGGACAGGGGGAACACTGAAGCTTTCTTT	CATSSPWDRGNTEAFF
-	TRBV18	TRBD2	TRBJ2-7	TGTGCCAGCTCACCCGGGACTAGCGGGAAGGACGAGCAGTACTTC	CASSPGTSGKDEQYF
-	TRBV9	TRBD2	TRBJ2-7	TGTGCCAGCAGCGAACTAGCGGGAGGGCTGGGGGACGAGCAGTACTTC	CASSELAGGLGDEQYF
-	TRBV4-1	TRBD2	TRBJ2-1	TGCGCCAGCAGCCAAGGGCGGTCCCGCGGTGGCCTAGCGGGAGGGCCGCCCAATGAGCAGTTCTTC	CASSQGRSRGGLAGGPPNEQFF
-	TRBV11-2	-	TRBJ2-3	TGTGCCAGCAGCAGAACGTCAGATACGCAGTATTTT	CASSRTSDTQYF
-	TRBV7-2	TRBD2	TRBJ2-1	TGTGCCAGCAGAATAATAGCGGGAGACAATGAGCAGTTCTTC	CASRIIAGDNEQFF
once	TRBV2	-	TRBJ2-7	TGTGCCAGCAGTGTGGAGATGGGCTACGAGCAGTACTTC	CASSVEMGYEQYF
-	TRBV27	TRBD2	TRBJ2-3	TGTGCCAGCAGGCCGATGTCTACTAGCGGGAAAGATACGCAGTATTTT	CASRPMSTSGKDTQYF
-	TRBV28	-	TRBJ2-7	TGTGCCAGCAGTAAGGGTGGGGGGCACTCCTACGAGCAGTACTTC	CASSKGGGHSYEQYF
-	TRBV28	-	TRBJ2-7	TGTGCCAGCAGTTTATCGGGGCAGGGGCTGGGCGGCACCCGGTTATCCTACGAGCAGTACTTC	CASSLSGQGLGGTRLSYEQYF
-	TRBV5-1	-	TRBJ2-1	TGCGCCAGCAGCTCCCAAGGACTCCACAATGAGCAGTTCTTC	CASSSQGLHNEQFF
-	TRBV30	-	TRBJ1-1	TGTGCCTTCGACTGGGTGACTGAAGCTTTCTTT	CAFDWVTEAFF
-	TRBV11-3	TRBD2	TRBJ2-3	TGTGCCAGCAGCTCCGGGACTAGCGGGAGCACAGATACGCAGTATTTT	CASSSGTSGSTDTQYF
-	TRBV28	TRBD1	TRBJ2-4	TGTGCCAGCAGACGACAGGGAGACATTCAGTACTTC	CASRRQGDIQYF
-	TRBV12-5	-	TRBJ2-1	TGTGCTAGTGGGGCGTTGGGATACAATGAGCAGTTCTTC	CASGALGYNEQFF
-	TRBV5-3	TRBD1	TRBJ2-3	TGTGCCAGAAGCCCCCCCGGGACAGGGGCTGGCACAGATACGCAGTATTTT	CARSPPGTGAGTDTQYF
-	TRBV11-2	-	TRBJ2-7	TGTGCCAGCAGCTTAGAGGCAGGGGGGATCTCTGACTACGAGCAGTACTTC	CASSLEAGGISDYEQYF
-	TRBV19	-	TRBJ2-6	TGTGCCAGTAGTATAGGCCGCTCTGGGGCCAACGTCCTGACTTTC	CASSIGRSGANVLTF
-	TRBV7-2	TRBD2	TRBJ2-5	TGTGCGTCGGGAGGCTCCGAGACCCAGTACTTC	CASGGSETQYF
once	TRBV5-1	TRBD2	TRBJ2-3	TGCGCCAGCCACGGACCGGGACTAGCGGGAGGGGGAGATACGCAGTATTTT	CASHGPGLAGGGDTQYF
-	TRBV5-1	-	TRBJ2-1	TGCGCCAGCAGCCCGAGGACGGACTACAATGAGCAGTTCTTC	CASSPRTDYNEQFF
-	TRBV5-1	-	TRBJ2-1	TGCGCCAGCAACGGACAGTGGGGTGAGCAGTTCTTC	CASNGQWGEQFF
-	TRBV27	-	TRBJ2-7	TGTGCCAGCAGTTTCCCTGCAGGCGAGCAGTACTTC	CASSFPAGEQYF
many	TRBV5-4	TRBD2	TRBJ2-1	TGTGCCAGCAGCTGGGGGGAACTAGCGGGAGTTAATGAGCAGTTCTTC	CASSWGELAGVNEQFF
-	TRBV5-1	TRBD1	TRBJ1-1	TGCGCCAGCAGCTTCCAGGGACAGGGAGGCACTGAAGCTTTCTTT	CASSFQGQGGTEAFF
-	TRBV30	-	TRBJ2-6	TGTGCCTGGAGTGGGGACCCTTTTGACTCTGGGGCCAACGTCCTGACTTTC	CAWSGDPFDSGANVLTF
-	TRBV6-1	-	TRBJ2-1	TGTGCCAGCAGTGAAGCCGGGAGCTCCTACAATGAGCAGTTCTTC	CASSEAGSSYNEQFF
-	TRBV5-4	TRBD2	TRBJ2-1	TGTGCCAGCAGCTCGACTAGCGGGAGGTACGATGAGCAGTTCTTC	CASSSTSGRYDEQFF
-	TRBV10-3	-	TRBJ2-1	TGTGCCATCAGTCCCTCGGGAAGCAACAATGAGCAGTTCTTC	CAISPSGSNNEQFF